The source of this TCR beta chain is a study of T cell repertoires in cytomegalovirus infection. Study details: Peptides in the study included HLA-C-restricted and HLA-B-restricted CMV epitopes. Both a matching HLA type and CMV infection were indicated by public TCR beta signatures.

General observations from the study: The study identified carriers of CMV plus the relevant HLA from cumulative public TCR beta family frequency. In two of eight donors, the top clonotype was HLA-C-restricted CMV-specific.

TCRdb processed the reads anew with MiXCR; each CDR3 protein has one entry. The table includes around 430,000 distinct CDR3 sequences, about 44% detected once. Concerning this clonotype itself: Its antigen is currently unknown.

After removal of 6 bases from V and 0 bases from J, the junction contained 5 bases not matched to a gene. CDR3 length: 14 amino acids. The TCR originated in a human donor in good health (CMV status not recorded). Some clones in this sample may be carry-over from other donors' samples. V gene TRBV12-3 or TRBV12-4 combines with J gene TRBJ2-7, with TRBD1 matching over 7 bases. The sample in question was cultured PBMCs, obtained from culture after CMV antigen stimulation. The CDR3: CASRETGSSYEQYF. The CDR3 region has the DNA TGTGCCAGCAGAGAGACAGGGTCCTCCTACGAGCAGTACTTC.